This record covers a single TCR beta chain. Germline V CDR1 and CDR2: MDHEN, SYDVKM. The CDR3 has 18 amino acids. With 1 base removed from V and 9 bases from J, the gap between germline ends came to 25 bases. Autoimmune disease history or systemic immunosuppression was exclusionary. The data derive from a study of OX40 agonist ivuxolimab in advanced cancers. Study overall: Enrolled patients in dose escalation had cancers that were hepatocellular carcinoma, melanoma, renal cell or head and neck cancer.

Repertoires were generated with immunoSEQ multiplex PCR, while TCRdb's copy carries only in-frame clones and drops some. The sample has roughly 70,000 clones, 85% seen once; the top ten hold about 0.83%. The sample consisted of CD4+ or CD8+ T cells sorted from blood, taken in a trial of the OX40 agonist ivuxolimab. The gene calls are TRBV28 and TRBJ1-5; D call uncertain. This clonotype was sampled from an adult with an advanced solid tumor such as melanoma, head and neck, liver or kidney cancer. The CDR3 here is CASSLYRAAPVGLAPQHF. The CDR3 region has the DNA TGTGCCAGCAGTTTATATCGTGCGGCGCCGGTGGGTTTAGCGCCCCAGCATTTT.